This record concerns one T cell receptor (beta chain) sequence. The DNA is left out, because the CDR3 cannot be placed on it with certainty; the CDR3 is given as TCRdb lists it. These data are taken from a study of control samples from healthy donors and cancer patients. Germline V gene sequence: CDR1 SGHRS, CDR2 YFSETQ. A total of 15 residues make up the CDR3, ends included. Sequencing was performed with immunoSEQ multiplex PCR; in TCRdb, only in-frame clones are kept and a portion is missing. The repertoire holds over 100,000 clones, with 75% to 90% as singletons. The receptor was isolated from a woman in her 50s in good health. The J gene is TRBJ1-2, the V gene TRBV5-1. Sequenced material: blood. The CDR3 sequence is CASSYFGPGGNGYTF.